The clone carrying this T cell receptor (beta chain) has a single count. These data originate in a study of Ad26.COV2.S vaccination and SARS-CoV-2 variants. Assay used: immunoSEQ multiplex PCR; TCRdb lists only in-frame clones, some missing. Of 350,000 to 400,000 clones in the sample, around 89% were seen once. Treatment described: roughly 18 received Ad26.COV2.S at low or high dose, single or two shots; 5 received placebo; per-sample allocation not given. Sampling occurred on day 63 after the first vaccine or placebo injection. The sample was peripheral blood, taken in a trial of Ad26.COV2.S vaccine versus placebo. The receptor was isolated from a person aged 18-60 years who received the Ad26.COV2.S COVID-19 vaccine or a placebo.

The CDR3 coding sequence is TGCGCCACCTCGGGACAGGGGAATGATGAGCAGTTCTTC. Translation: CATSGQGNDEQFF. The gene calls are TRBV5-1 and TRBJ2-1, with TRBD1 matching 10 bases. The V gene end was trimmed by 9 bases and the J gene end by 8 bases; junction bases not matched to a gene: 8. This CDR3 is 13 amino acids long. Germline-derived CDR1 and CDR2 are SGHRS and YFSETQ.